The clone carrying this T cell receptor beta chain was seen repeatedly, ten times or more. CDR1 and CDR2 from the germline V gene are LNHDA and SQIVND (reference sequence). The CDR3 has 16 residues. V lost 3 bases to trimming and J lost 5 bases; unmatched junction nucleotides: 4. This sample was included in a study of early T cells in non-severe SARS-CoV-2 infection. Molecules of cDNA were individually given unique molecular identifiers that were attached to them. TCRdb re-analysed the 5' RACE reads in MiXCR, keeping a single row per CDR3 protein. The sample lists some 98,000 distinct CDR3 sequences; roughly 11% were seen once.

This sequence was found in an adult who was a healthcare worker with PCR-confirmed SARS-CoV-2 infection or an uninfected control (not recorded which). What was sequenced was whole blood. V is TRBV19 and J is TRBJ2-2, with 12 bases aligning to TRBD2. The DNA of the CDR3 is TGTGCCAGTAGTATCACTAGCGGGGGGACGACCGGGGAGCTGTTTTTT. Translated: CASSITSGGTTGELFF.